This record concerns one T cell receptor (beta chain) sequence. Its antigen remains unidentified. CDR1 is SGHAT, CDR2 FQDESV, per germline (reference sequence). Trimming at V came to 4 bases and at J to 1 base, leaving 3 bases not matched to a gene. The CDR3 is 14 residues long. Repertoires were generated with immunoSEQ multiplex PCR, while TCRdb's copy carries only in-frame clones and drops some. The sample records about 88,000 clones, around 87% being singletons. These data originate in a study of OX40 agonist ivuxolimab in advanced cancers. Points from the study as a whole: Both CD4+ and CD8+ T cell populations in blood had undergone clonal expansion by week 6 at 0.1 to 3.0 mg/kg.

V and J are TRBV11-1 and TRBJ1-1, with 7 bases fitting TRBD1. The TCR comes from an adult with an advanced solid tumor such as melanoma, head and neck, liver or kidney cancer. This specimen consisted of CD4+ or CD8+ T cells sorted from blood, obtained in a trial of the OX40 agonist ivuxolimab. CDR3 sequence: CASSSRQGNTEAFF. Written as DNA, the CDR3 is TGTGCCAGCAGCTCCAGACAGGGGAACACTGAAGCTTTCTTT.